This TCR beta chain is from a study of shared clonotypes between healthy human individuals. In the case of this clone: Its antigen is unidentified. Distinct nucleotide sequences in the sample also encode this CDR3.

Germline trimming cut 1 base from V and 4 bases from J; bases unmatched to any gene: 6. The CDR3 runs to 15 residues. The germline V gene has CDR1 MGHRA and CDR2 YSYEKL. Study results and limitations: Estimated richness was generally greater in naive than memory subsets. Shared across several donors were around 5% of the naive CD4 clonotypes.

The assay was carried out at the deep level. Libraries were prepared by immunoSEQ multiplex PCR; TCRdb keeps only in-frame clonotypes and omits some of them. The sample yields about 2 million clones, approximately 95% seen once. It was CD45RO-negative cells, positively selected for CCR7, that made up naive CD8 cells, with terminally differentiated effector memory CD45RA+ cells excluded. The rearrangement uses TRBV4-1 and TRBJ2-7; 8 bases agree with TRBD2. The sequenced sample was naive CD8+ T cells sorted from blood. The receptor was derived from a man younger than 35 in good health. The CDR3 sequence is CASSQGVAGSYEQYF. CDR3 bases: TGCGCCAGCAGCCAAGGGGTAGCGGGGTCGTACGAGCAGTACTTC.